Reported below is one T cell receptor (beta chain). Its binding antigen is unknown. Per-base qualities were not stored, and no clone one base away is much larger. From its cysteine to its phenylalanine, the CDR3 spans 15 amino acids. Only the CDR3 region is kept as DNA, spanning 45 bases read in frame from base 1. Per the germline V gene (reference sequence), SGHNT is the CDR1 and YYREEE is the CDR2. Clipping removes 4 bases from V and 3 bases from J, with 6 as the unmatched junction base count. The entry originates in a study of blood T cell repertoires in COVID-19 (TCRdb year 2020). Regarding the study in general: The collaborator samples originated in the United States, Italy and Spain and spanned the acute and convalescent phases of COVID-19. The material from the prospective study consisted of cDNA or gDNA derived from T cells, B-cell-depleted T cells, or PBMCs. Deeply sampled blood TCRbeta repertoires from subjects exposed to, actively infected with, or recovered from COVID-19 were included in the dataset. A freely available public database, intended as a resource for researchers studying the immune response to SARS-CoV-2, is where the repertoires were released. Samples were obtained from the ongoing ImmuneRACE study (first 160 participants) and from 1,000 to 1,500 subjects provided by 6 global collaborators. A de-identified subject ID, COVID-19 status, age in years and sex were almost always included in the sample metadata. Where available, HLA class I and class II types were taken from metadata supplied by the sample provider and were not determined by assay-based typing. Broad study findings and their caveats: Clinical and demographic metadata were provided uncurated, with the amount varying by source and participant.

In the prospective study, participants were about 18 to 95 years old, resided in approximately 22 geographic areas of the United States, and were enrolled through a virtual design. In the prospective study, cohorts were assigned on the basis of participant-reported clinical history obtained from a screening survey and a study questionnaire. A participant counted as exposed if, within 2 weeks of entering the study, that participant had been in contact with someone who had a PCR-confirmed or clinician-diagnosed COVID-19 case. Mobile phlebotomists in the prospective study collected whole blood, serum and a nasopharyngeal or oropharyngeal swab from every participant. Over an approximately two-month period, participants in the prospective study had the option of providing additional blood draws and questionnaires. Prospective study blood samples were shipped either frozen or at room temperature before DNA extraction.

TCRbeta CDR3 regions were amplified from genomic DNA by means of the immunoSEQ Assay, a bias-controlled multiplex PCR. Under the source paper's analysis protocol: The number of nucleated cells in each sample was estimated from the amplification of reference gene primers within the assay. To quantify the absolute abundance of each unique TCRbeta CDR3 rearrangement, sequence reads were collapsed and filtered. Productive Simpson clonality was computed per sample as the square root of Simpson's diversity index over productive rearrangements. Held by TCRdb, this immuneACCESS table contains in-frame sequences only and omits some clones. Under half of the omission traces to an unresolved V gene where checked; the cause of the rest is unknown. For V, J and clone size, that table is used; D and trimming come from the DNA. Recorded for this sample are roughly 150,000 clones; approximately 90% of them occurred a single time. Of the sample, roughly 4% is held by the ten largest clones.

This chain joins TRBV5-4 to TRBJ2-7; 11 of the junction bases match TRBD2. This receptor was obtained from a middle-aged woman who had been exposed to COVID-19. The sample consisted of PBMCs or T cells enriched from blood (not recorded which). The CDR3: CASSGRGLAVYEQYF. The DNA sequence is given as TGTGCCAGCAGCGGAAGGGGACTAGCGGTCTACGAGCAGTACTTC.